This TCR beta chain originates from a study of response to subunit inactivated influenza vaccine. Study-level results: The study's authors posited that every seasonal influenza vaccination enlists few new T cells.

MiXCR was run by TCRdb on the RT-PCR reads, yielding one entry per CDR3 protein. The data show about 700,000 distinct CDR3 sequences, about 15% seen once. There are 16 residues in the CDR3. Trimming stripped 1 base from V and 6 bases from J, with 15 bases between. Germline CDR1 LGHDT, CDR2 YNNKEL (reference sequence). This clonotype was picked up a small number of times. Antigen specificity is unknown. The sample in question was PBMCs from blood, obtained approximately 15 days before vaccination. V gene TRBV3-1 combines with J gene TRBJ2-2; possible D gene TRBD2, 5 bases. The source is a man aged 50 or older who received an inactivated influenza vaccine. The CDR3 is CASSQVVARVPGELFF. CDR3 in DNA: TGTGCCAGCAGCCAAGTCGTGGCGAGGGTCCCCGGGGAGCTGTTTTTT.